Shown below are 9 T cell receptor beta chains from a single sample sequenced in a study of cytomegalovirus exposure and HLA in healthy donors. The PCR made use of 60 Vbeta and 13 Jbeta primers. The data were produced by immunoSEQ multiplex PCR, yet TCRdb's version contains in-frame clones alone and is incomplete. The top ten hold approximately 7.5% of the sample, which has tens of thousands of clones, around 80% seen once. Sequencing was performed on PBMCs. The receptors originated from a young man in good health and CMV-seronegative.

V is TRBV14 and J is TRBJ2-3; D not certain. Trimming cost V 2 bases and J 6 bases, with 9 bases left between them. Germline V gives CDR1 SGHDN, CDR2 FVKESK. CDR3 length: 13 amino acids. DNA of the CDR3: TGTGCCAGCAGCCAATGGCAGGCCGATACGCAGTATTTT. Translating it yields CASSQWQADTQYF.

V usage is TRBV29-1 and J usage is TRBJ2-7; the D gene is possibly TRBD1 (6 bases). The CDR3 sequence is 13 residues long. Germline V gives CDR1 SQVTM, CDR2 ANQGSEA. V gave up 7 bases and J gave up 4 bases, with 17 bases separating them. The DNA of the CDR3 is TGCAGCGCTGGCGGACAGCAGTTATACGAGCAGTACTTC. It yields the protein CSAGGQQLYEQYF.

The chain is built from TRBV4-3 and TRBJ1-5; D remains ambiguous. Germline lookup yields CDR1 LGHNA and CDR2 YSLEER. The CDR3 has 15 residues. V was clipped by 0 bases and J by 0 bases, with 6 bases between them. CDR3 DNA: TGCGCCAGCAGCCAAGAAACATATAGCAATCAGCCCCAGCATTTT. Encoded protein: CASSQETYSNQPQHF.

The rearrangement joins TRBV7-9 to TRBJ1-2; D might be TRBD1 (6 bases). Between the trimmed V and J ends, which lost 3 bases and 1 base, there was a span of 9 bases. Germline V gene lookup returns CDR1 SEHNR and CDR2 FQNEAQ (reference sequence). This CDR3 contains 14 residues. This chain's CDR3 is CASSLDSFNYGYTF. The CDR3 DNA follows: TGTGCCAGCAGCTTGGACAGCTTTAACTATGGCTACACCTTC. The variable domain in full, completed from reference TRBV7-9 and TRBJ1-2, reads DTGVSQNPRHKITKRGQNVTFRCDPISEHNRLYWYRQTLGQGPEFLTYFQNEAQLEKSRLLSDRFSAERPKGSFSTLEIQRTEQGDSAMYLCASSLDSFNYGYTFGSGTRLTVV.

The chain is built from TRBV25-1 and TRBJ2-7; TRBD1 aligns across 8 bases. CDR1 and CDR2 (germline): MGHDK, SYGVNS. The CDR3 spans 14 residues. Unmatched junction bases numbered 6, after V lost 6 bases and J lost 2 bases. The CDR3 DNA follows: TGTGCCAGCAGCCTACAGGGGGTCCCCTACGAGCAGTACTTC. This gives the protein CASSLQGVPYEQYF.

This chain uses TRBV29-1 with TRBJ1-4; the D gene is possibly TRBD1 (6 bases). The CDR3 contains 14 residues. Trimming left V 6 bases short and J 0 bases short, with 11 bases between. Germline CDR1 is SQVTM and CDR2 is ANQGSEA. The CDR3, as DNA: TGCAGCGTCATATCAGGGGCAACTAATGAAAAACTGTTTTTT. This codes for CSVISGATNEKLFF.

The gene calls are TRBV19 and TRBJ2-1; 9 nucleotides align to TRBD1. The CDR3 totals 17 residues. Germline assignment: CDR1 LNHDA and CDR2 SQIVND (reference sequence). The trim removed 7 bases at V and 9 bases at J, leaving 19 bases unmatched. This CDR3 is CASIRVDRGRPYGEQFF. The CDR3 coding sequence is TGTGCCAGTATCAGGGTGGACAGGGGACGACCCTACGGTGAGCAGTTCTTC.

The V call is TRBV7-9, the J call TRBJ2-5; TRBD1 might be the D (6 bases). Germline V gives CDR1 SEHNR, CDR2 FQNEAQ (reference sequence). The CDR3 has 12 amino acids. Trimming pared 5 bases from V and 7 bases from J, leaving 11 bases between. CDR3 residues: CASSIRGGTQYF. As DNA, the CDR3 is TGTGCCAGCAGCATCAGAGGGGGGACCCAGTACTTC.

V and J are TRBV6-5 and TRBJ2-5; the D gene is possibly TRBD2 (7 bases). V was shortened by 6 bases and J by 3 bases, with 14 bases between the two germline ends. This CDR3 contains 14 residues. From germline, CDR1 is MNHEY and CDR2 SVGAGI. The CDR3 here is CASSLGGLKETQYF. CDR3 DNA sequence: TGTGCCAGCAGCCTGGGGGGGCTAAAAGAGACCCAGTACTTC.